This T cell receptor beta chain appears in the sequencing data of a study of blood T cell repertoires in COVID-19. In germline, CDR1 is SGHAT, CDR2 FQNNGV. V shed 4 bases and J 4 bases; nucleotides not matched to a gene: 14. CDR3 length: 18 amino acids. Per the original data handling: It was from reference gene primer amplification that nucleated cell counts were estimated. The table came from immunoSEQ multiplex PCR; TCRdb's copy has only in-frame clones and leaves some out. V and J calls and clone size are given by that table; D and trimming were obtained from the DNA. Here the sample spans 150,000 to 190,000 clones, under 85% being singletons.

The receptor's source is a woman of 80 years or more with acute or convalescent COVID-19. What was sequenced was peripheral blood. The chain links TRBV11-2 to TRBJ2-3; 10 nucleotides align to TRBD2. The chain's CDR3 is CASSSSPSGSRASDTQYF. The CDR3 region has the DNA TGTGCCAGCAGCTCTTCCCCTAGCGGGAGTAGAGCTTCAGATACGCAGTATTTT.